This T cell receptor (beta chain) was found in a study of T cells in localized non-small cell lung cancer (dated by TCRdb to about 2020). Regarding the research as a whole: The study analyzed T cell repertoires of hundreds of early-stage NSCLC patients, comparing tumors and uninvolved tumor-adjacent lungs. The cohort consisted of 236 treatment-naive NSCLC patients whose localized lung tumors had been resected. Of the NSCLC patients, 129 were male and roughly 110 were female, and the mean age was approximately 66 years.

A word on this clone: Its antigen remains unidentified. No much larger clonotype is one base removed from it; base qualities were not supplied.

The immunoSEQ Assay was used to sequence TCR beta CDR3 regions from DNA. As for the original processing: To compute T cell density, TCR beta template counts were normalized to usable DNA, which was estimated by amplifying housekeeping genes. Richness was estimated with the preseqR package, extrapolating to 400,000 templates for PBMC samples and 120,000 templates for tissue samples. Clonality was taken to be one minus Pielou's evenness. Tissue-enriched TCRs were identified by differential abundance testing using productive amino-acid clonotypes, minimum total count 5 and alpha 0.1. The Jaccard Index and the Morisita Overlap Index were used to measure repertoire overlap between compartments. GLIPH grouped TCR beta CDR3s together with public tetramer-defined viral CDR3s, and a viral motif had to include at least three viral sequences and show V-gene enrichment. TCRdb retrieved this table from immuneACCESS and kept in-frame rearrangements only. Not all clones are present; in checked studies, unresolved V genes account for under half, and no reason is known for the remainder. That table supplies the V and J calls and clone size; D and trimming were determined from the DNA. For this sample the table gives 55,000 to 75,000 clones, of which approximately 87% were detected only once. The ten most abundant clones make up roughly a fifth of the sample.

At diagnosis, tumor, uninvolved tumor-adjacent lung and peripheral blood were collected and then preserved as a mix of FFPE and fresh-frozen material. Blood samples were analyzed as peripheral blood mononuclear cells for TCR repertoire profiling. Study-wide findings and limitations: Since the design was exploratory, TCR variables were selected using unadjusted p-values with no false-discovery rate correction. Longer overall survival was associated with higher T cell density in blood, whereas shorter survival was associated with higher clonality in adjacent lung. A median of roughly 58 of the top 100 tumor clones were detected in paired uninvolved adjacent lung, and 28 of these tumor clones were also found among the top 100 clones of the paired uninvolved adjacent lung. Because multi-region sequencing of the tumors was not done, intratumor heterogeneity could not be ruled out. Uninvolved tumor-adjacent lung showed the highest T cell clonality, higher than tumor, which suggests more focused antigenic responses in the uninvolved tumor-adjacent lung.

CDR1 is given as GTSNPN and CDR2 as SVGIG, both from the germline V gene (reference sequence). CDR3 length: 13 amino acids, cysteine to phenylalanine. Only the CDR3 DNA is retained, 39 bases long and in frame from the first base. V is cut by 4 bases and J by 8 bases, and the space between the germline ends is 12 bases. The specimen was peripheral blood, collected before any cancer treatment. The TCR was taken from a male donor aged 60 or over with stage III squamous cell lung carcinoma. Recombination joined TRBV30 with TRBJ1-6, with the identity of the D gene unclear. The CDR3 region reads CAWTSSRDSPLHF. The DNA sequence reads TGTGCCTGGACCAGTAGTAGGGATTCACCCCTCCACTTT.